These 21 T cell receptor beta chains share one sample of origin, sequenced in a study of spatial heterogeneity in lung cancer. TCRdb itself ran the 5' RACE reads through MiXCR, one entry per CDR3 protein. This table has roughly 5,000 distinct CDR3 sequences, 2.9% appearing once. This sample's time point: sample taken at primary tumor resection. Material: normal lung tissue next to the tumor, obtained at surgery. These receptors originate from a male donor with early-stage non-small cell lung cancer.

This clonotype is medium-sized within its sample. This sequence joins TRBV18 and TRBJ1-1; D remains ambiguous. The V gene lost 3 bases and the J gene lost 1 base, with 12 bases spanning the gap. The length of the CDR3 is 15 residues. Germline lookup yields CDR1 KGHSH and CDR2 LQKENI. CDR3 sequence reads: CASSPHRNWNTEAFF. Here the CDR3 DNA reads TGTGCCAGCTCACCGCACAGAAATTGGAACACTGAAGCTTTCTTT.

This clonotype counts as medium-sized (0.01 to 0.1%). The gene calls are TRBV2 and TRBJ1-5; unclear D gene. From germline, CDR1 is SNHLY and CDR2 FYNNEI. This CDR3 has 13 residues. Trimming left V 6 bases short and J 7 bases short, with 13 bases between. The CDR3 DNA is TGTGCCAGCAGGGAGATAAGGGAACAGCCCCAGCATTTT. Translation gives CASREIREQPQHF.

This clonotype rates as medium-sized. The chain has TRBV5-6 and TRBJ2-7; 9 positions match TRBD1. The V segment lost 0 bases and the J segment 2 bases; nucleotides outside the gene matches: 6. This CDR3 spans 16 amino acids. The germline V gene has CDR1 SGHDT and CDR2 YYEEEE. In DNA, the CDR3 is TGTGCCAGCAGCTTGGTGGGACAGGGTTCGACCTACGAGCAGTACGTC. Protein sequence: CASSLVGQGSTYEQYV.

This clonotype was seen ten or more times. The chain joins TRBV11-2 to TRBJ2-5, with TRBD1 matching 8 bases. The CDR3 length is 15 residues. V dropped 4 bases and J dropped 4; count of bases not matched to a gene: 8. Germline V gene lookup returns CDR1 SGHAT and CDR2 FQNNGV. The CDR3 reads CASSSNRGRLETQYF. DNA for the CDR3: TGTGCCAGCAGCTCTAACAGGGGGAGGTTAGAGACCCAGTACTTC.

The rearrangement uses TRBV29-1 and TRBJ1-4, with 8 positions matching TRBD1. This CDR3 has 13 residues. Germline CDR1 is SQVTM and CDR2 is ANQGSEA. V lost 5 bases to trimming and J lost 7 bases; unmatched junction nucleotides: 6. The CDR3 loop is CSVSGTGFEKLFF. CDR3 nucleotides: TGCAGCGTTTCCGGGACAGGATTTGAAAAACTGTTTTTT.

This clonotype was observed many times. The chain has TRBV18 and TRBJ2-2; D is possibly TRBD1 (6 bases). This CDR3 comprises 16 residues. The V end lost 4 bases, the J end lost 0 bases, and 12 bases lay between the germline ends. The germline gives CDR1 KGHSH, CDR2 LQKENI. CDR3 in amino acids: CASSQQGNANTGELFF. In DNA form, the CDR3 reads TGTGCCAGCTCACAACAGGGCAACGCGAACACCGGGGAGCTGTTTTTT. Variable domain in full (rest from reference TRBV18 and TRBJ2-2): NAGVMQNPRHLVRRRGQEARLRCSPMKGHSHVYWYRQLPEEGLKFMVYLQKENIIDESGMPKERFSAEFPKEGPSILRIQQVVRGDSAAYFCASSQQGNANTGELFFGEGSRLTVL.

This clonotype showed up many times. This chain connects TRBV4-3 to TRBJ2-6, with no clear D. This CDR3 region has 16 residues. Trimming cost V 0 bases and J 0 bases, with 6 bases left between them. In germline, CDR1 is LGHNA, CDR2 YSLEER. CDR3 DNA: TGCGCCAGCAGCCAAGAGGCCGGCTCTGGGGCCAACGTCCTGACTTTC. Amino acid sequence: CASSQEAGSGANVLTF.

There are many counts of this clonotype. The rearrangement uses TRBV20-1 and TRBJ2-1; D possibly corresponds to TRBD1 (7 bases). The germline V gene encodes CDR1 DFQATT and CDR2 SNEGSKA (reference sequence). V lost 2 bases and J 9 bases, leaving 11 bases between the germline ends. The CDR3 extends over 12 amino acids. CDR3 DNA: TGCAGTGCTAGATCTCAGGGGGGTGAGCAGTTCTTC. Its translation: CSARSQGGEQFF.

In its sample, this clonotype was seen many times. This rearrangement joins TRBV30 to TRBJ2-6; D remains ambiguous. V was pared by 4 bases and J by 0 bases, with 7 bases between. Per germline, CDR1 GTSNPN and CDR2 SVGIG (reference sequence). The CDR3 is made up of 14 amino acids. The CDR3 sequence is CAWNEDSGANVLTF. The CDR3 bases are TGTGCCTGGAATGAAGACTCTGGGGCCAACGTCCTGACTTTC.

This clonotype came up many times. The chain carries TRBV7-6 and TRBJ2-2, with 8 bases matching TRBD2. The CDR3 contains 16 residues. Trimming cost V 5 bases and J 2 bases; bases outside gene matches: 7. Germline lookup yields CDR1 SGHVS and CDR2 FNYEAQ. In DNA, the CDR3 is TGTGCCAGCAGCCCACAAGCGGGGGAAAACACCGGGGAGCTGTTTTTT. Its protein product is CASSPQAGENTGELFF.

V and J are TRBV20-1 and TRBJ2-1, with TRBD1 as a possible D gene (6 bases). V lost 0 bases to trimming and J lost 3 bases, with 18 bases between them. This CDR3 is built from 17 residues. Per germline, CDR1 DFQATT and CDR2 SNEGSKA (reference sequence). The CDR3 spells CSARDPGAPRNYNEQFF. DNA of the CDR3: TGCAGTGCTAGAGATCCAGGGGCCCCCAGGAACTACAATGAGCAGTTCTTC.

This clonotype is classed as medium-sized. This sequence joins TRBV12-3 or TRBV12-4 and TRBJ2-1, with no clear D. This CDR3 is 11 amino acids long. V lost 2 bases to trimming and J lost 9 bases, with 5 bases between them. CDR3 protein: CASSLKGEQFF. DNA of the CDR3: TGTGCCAGCAGTTTAAAGGGTGAGCAGTTCTTC.

This clonotype was counted many times. The genes are TRBV20-1 and TRBJ1-5, with D uncertain. Germline-derived CDR1 and CDR2 are DFQATT and SNEGSKA (reference sequence). V was cut by 3 bases and J by 0 bases, with 6 bases left in between. CDR3 size: 13 residues. The DNA of the CDR3 is TGCAGTGCTAGCCCCGATAGCAATCAGCCCCAGCATTTT. This translates into CSASPDSNQPQHF.

This clonotype has ten or more counts. The V and J genes are TRBV7-2 and TRBJ2-3, with D tentatively TRBD2 (5 bases). Between the trimmed V and J ends, which lost 2 bases and 4 bases, there was a span of 13 bases. Germline-derived CDR1 and CDR2 are SGHTA and FQGNSA. This CDR3 is built from 15 residues. The DNA for the CDR3 is TGTGCCAGCAGCTTACGTGGGAGTGGTGCAGATACGCAGTATTTT. Translation gives CASSLRGSGADTQYF.

This clonotype was detected many times. V is TRBV3-1 and J is TRBJ1-1; a possible D gene is TRBD1 (5 bases). Trimming removed 4 bases from V and 3 bases from J, with 12 bases in between. The CDR3 is 14 residues long. CDR1 LGHDT and CDR2 YNNKEL come from the germline V gene (reference sequence). CDR3 DNA: TGTGCCAGCAGCCGGGGGGGGACCTACACTGAAGCTTTCTTT. Its protein product is CASSRGGTYTEAFF.

This clonotype has a count of ten or more. The chain joins TRBV6-5 to TRBJ2-1; 7 bases are shared with TRBD2. The junction had 13 bases not matched to a gene; V was cut back by 6 bases and J by 8 bases. The CDR3 length is 15 residues. CDR1 and CDR2 (germline): MNHEY, SVGAGI. DNA of the CDR3: TGTGCCAGCAGCTTGTTAGCGGGCGATCCCGATGAGCAGTTCTTC. Its translation is CASSLLAGDPDEQFF.

Worth noting for this clonotype: One junction end does not reproduce the germline sequence, and a read error may be involved. The chain employs TRBV20-1 and TRBJ1-2; D is uncertain. In germline, CDR1 is DFQATT, CDR2 SNEGSKA (reference sequence). The CDR3 runs to 14 residues. In nucleotides, the CDR3 is TGCAGTGCTCTTGAAGGACTTCCTGGATATGGCTACAACTTC. This codes for CSALEGLPGYGYNF.

This clonotype was counted at least ten times. This chain links TRBV10-3 with TRBJ2-5; 9 bases fit TRBD1. Germline CDR1 ENHRY, CDR2 SYGVKD. Unmatched junction bases numbered 5, after V lost 2 bases and J lost 4 bases. The CDR3 consists of 15 residues. The DNA of the CDR3 is TGTGCCATCAGTGAGCGGGACAGGGCGACAGAGACCCAGTACTTC. It translates to CAISERDRATETQYF.

By share, this clonotype ranks as medium-sized. This chain links TRBV5-4 with TRBJ2-1; D remains ambiguous. V lost 0 bases to trimming and J lost 0 bases, with 7 bases between them. This CDR3 has 15 residues. Per the germline V gene, CDR1 is SGHNT and CDR2 is YYREEE (reference sequence). CDR3 in DNA: TGTGCCAGCAGCTTGGGATACAACTCCTACAATGAGCAGTTCTTC. Its protein is CASSLGYNSYNEQFF.

Ten or more counts support this clonotype. V gene TRBV7-2 combines with J gene TRBJ1-5, with a weak D call TRBD1 (5 bases). Germline CDR1 reads SGHTA; CDR2 reads FQGNSA. The CDR3 is made up of 13 amino acids. Trimming removed 5 bases at V and 6 bases at J, with 11 bases between. The CDR3, as DNA: TGTGCCAGCAGCCCGGTGGGGGGTCAGCCCCAGCATTTT. Its protein is CASSPVGGQPQHF.

This clonotype was counted ten times or more. V is TRBV5-5 and J is TRBJ2-7; 8 bases match TRBD1. The CDR3 has 14 amino acids. Germline CDR1 is SGHKS and CDR2 is YYEKEE (reference sequence). The trim removed 0 bases at V and 2 bases at J, leaving 1 base unmatched. The CDR3 is CASSLDRGAYEQYF. The CDR3 nucleotides are TGTGCCAGCAGCTTGGACAGGGGGGCCTACGAGCAGTACTTC. The variable domain in full, with the rest retrieved from reference TRBV5-5 and TRBJ2-7, is DAGVTQSPTHLIKTRGQQVTLRCSPISGHKSVSWYQQVLGQGPQFIFQYYEKEERGRGNFPDRFSARQFPNYSSELNVNALLLGDSALYLCASSLDRGAYEQYFGPGTRLTVT.